The 9 T cell receptor beta chains presented below share a single source sample, sequenced in a study of long-term antiretroviral therapy in people with HIV. It was version v3.0 of the immunoSEQ assay that was run at survey level. The assay was immunoSEQ multiplex PCR, and TCRdb's table has in-frame clones only and misses some. This table holds some 34,000 clones, about four fifths found once. The sample in question was unsorted PBMCs, obtained 1.9 years after starting antiretroviral therapy. The receptors shown here come from a man aged 18 to 29 with HIV.

In nucleotides, the CDR3 is TGTGCCAGCAGCTTGGCGGCACGGGTGGGTCAGCCCCAGCATTTT. Protein: CASSLAARVGQPQHF. The rearrangement uses TRBV5-6 and TRBJ1-5; the D is unclear. The germline V gene has CDR1 SGHDT and CDR2 YYEEEE. The length of the CDR3 is 15 residues. V was pared by 0 bases and J by 6 bases, with 13 bases between.

The CDR3: CASSLGPLNTGELFF. The CDR3 DNA is TGCGCCAGCAGCCTCGGACCCTTGAACACCGGGGAGCTGTTTTTT. V is TRBV4-1 and J is TRBJ2-2, with D uncertain. The germline V gene encodes CDR1 MGHRA and CDR2 YSYEKL. Between the trimmed V and J ends, which lost 4 bases and 1 base, there was a span of 10 bases. The CDR3 spans 15 residues.

The gene calls are TRBV25-1 and TRBJ1-1, with D maybe TRBD1 (5 bases). The CDR3 has 14 amino acids. V shed 7 bases and J shed 5 bases, with 17 bases lying between them. Looked up from germline, CDR1 is MGHDK and CDR2 is SYGVNS. The CDR3: CASTLTGGGTEAFF. CDR3 sequence (DNA): TGTGCCAGCACACTAACTGGGGGGGGGACTGAAGCTTTCTTT.

This clone is a singleton in its sample. V usage is TRBV27 and J usage is TRBJ2-1, with no clear D. The CDR3 is made up of 15 amino acids. Germline CDR1 MNHEY, CDR2 SMNVEV (reference sequence). V dropped 2 bases and J dropped 7 bases, with 15 bases sitting between them. In DNA, the CDR3 is TGTGCCAGCAGTTTACCCGCCGTATCTGTGAATGAGCAGTTCTTC. This translates into CASSLPAVSVNEQFF.

The sample holds a few counts of this clone. The chain has TRBV10-1 and TRBJ1-5; TRBD1 agrees at 9 bases. The V gene's germline CDR1 is WNHNN and CDR2 SYGVQD (reference sequence). The CDR3 sequence is 17 residues long. After removal of 7 bases from V and 3 bases from J, the junction contained 13 bases not matched to a gene. The CDR3 reads CASIAPSTGGFNQPQHF. CDR3 DNA sequence: TGCGCCAGCATCGCCCCTTCGACAGGGGGTTTCAATCAGCCCCAGCATTTT.

This chain connects TRBV7-9 to TRBJ1-1; D is possibly TRBD1 (6 bases). Germline V gives CDR1 SEHNR, CDR2 FQNEAQ (reference sequence). Trimming left V 3 bases short and J 7 bases short, with 9 bases between. The CDR3 is made up of 12 amino acids. The CDR3 reads CASSLWTDEAFF. The CDR3 bases are TGTGCCAGCAGCTTGTGGACAGATGAAGCTTTCTTT.

The chain is built from TRBV5-1 and TRBJ2-3; TRBD2 matches 10 bases. CDR3 length: 18 residues. Trimming at V came to 1 base and at J to 2 bases, leaving 10 bases not matched to a gene. CDR1 and CDR2 (germline): SGHRS, YFSETQ. Here the CDR3 DNA reads TGCGCCAGCAGCTTGTTCCTAGCGGGGGATTCTCCCACAGATACGCAGTATTTT. Translated, it gives CASSLFLAGDSPTDTQYF.

The V gene is TRBV10-3, the J gene TRBJ1-1; weak D call: TRBD1 (5 bases). V lost 6 bases to trimming and J lost 4 bases, with 9 bases between them. From germline, CDR1 is ENHRY and CDR2 SYGVKD. The CDR3 totals 12 residues. CDR3 residues: CAIRRDGTEAFF. The CDR3 nucleotides read TGTGCCATCAGGCGGGACGGCACTGAAGCTTTCTTT.

This chain connects TRBV7-8 to TRBJ1-5; TRBD1 might be the D (6 bases). The germline V gene encodes CDR1 SGHVS and CDR2 FQNEAQ. The CDR3 is 17 amino acids. Trimming removed 1 base from V and 2 bases from J, with 15 bases in between. In DNA form, the CDR3 reads TGTGCCAGCAGCTTAGGAGGGGGATCCCCAGGCAATCAGCCCCAGCATTTT. Its protein product is CASSLGGGSPGNQPQHF.